Presented here are 12 T cell receptor beta chains from one specimen sequenced in a study of T-cell memory formation after mild COVID-19. TCRdb re-derived calls from the 5' RACE reads in MiXCR, one entry per CDR3 protein. The sample includes 430,000 or so distinct CDR3 sequences, approximately 23% of them seen just once. The material sequenced was PBMCs or a T cell subset sorted from them (not recorded which). The receptors here all came from an adult woman who had mild COVID-19 (a few samples of this study predate the infection). Cell type and time point are not known.

The chain recombines TRBV19 with TRBJ2-5, with D possibly being TRBD1 (5 bases). V shed 10 bases and J shed 7 bases, with 19 bases lying between them. CDR1 is LNHDA and CDR2 is SQIVND in the germline V gene (reference sequence). This CDR3 contains 13 residues. DNA for the CDR3: TGTGCCACCCAAAAAGACAGAGCCGGGACCCAGTACTTC. Encoded protein: CATQKDRAGTQYF.

This clonotype was counted between two and nine times. V usage is TRBV6-2 or TRBV6-3 and J usage is TRBJ1-2; tentatively, D is TRBD1 (5 bases). Trimming took 0 bases from V and 6 from J, leaving 14 bases between them. Per germline, CDR1 MNHEY and CDR2 SVGEGT. This CDR3 has 15 residues. The CDR3 sequence: CASSYSTGRVDGYTF. DNA of the CDR3: TGTGCCAGCAGTTACTCGACGGGCAGGGTGGATGGCTACACCTTC.

This clonotype has a single count. The genes are TRBV4-1 and TRBJ1-1; 9 bases are a match to TRBD1. The CDR3 extends over 19 amino acids. The germline V gene encodes CDR1 MGHRA and CDR2 YSYEKL. The trim removed 1 base at V and 1 base at J, leaving 13 bases unmatched. DNA of the CDR3: TGCGCCAGCAGCCAAGGCCCATTAGTCACACAGGGGGCGAACACTGAAGCTTTCTTT. Encoded protein: CASSQGPLVTQGANTEAFF.

This rearrangement joins TRBV20-1 to TRBJ2-7, with D possibly being TRBD2 (6 bases). This CDR3 contains 13 residues. Germline CDR1 and CDR2: DFQATT and SNEGSKA (reference sequence). V lost 1 base and J lost 4, with 11 bases in between. The CDR3 DNA follows: TGCAGTGCTAGAGGACCCCTAGCGTACGAGCAGTACTTC. Translating gives CSARGPLAYEQYF.

The V call is TRBV6-6, the J call TRBJ1-1; no firm D call. The CDR3 has 11 amino acids. From germline, CDR1 is MNHNY and CDR2 SVGAGI (reference sequence). The V and J ends lost 7 bases and 3 bases respectively, with 6 bases between them. In DNA form, the CDR3 reads TGTGCCAGCACTATGGACACTGAAGCTTTCTTT. Protein product: CASTMDTEAFF.

This clonotype has just a few counts. The CDR3, as DNA: TGCAGTGCTCAGGACCGTCTCCTTAATGAAAAACTGTTTTTT. Its translation is CSAQDRLLNEKLFF. The rearrangement uses TRBV20-1 and TRBJ1-4, with no clear D. CDR3 length: 14 amino acids. Between the trimmed V and J ends, which lost 5 bases and 4 bases, there was a span of 14 bases. The germline gives CDR1 DFQATT, CDR2 SNEGSKA (reference sequence).

The gene calls are TRBV9 and TRBJ2-2, with D perhaps assigned TRBD1 or TRBD2 (6 bases each). The CDR3 has 16 residues. With 4 bases removed from V and 4 bases from J, the gap between germline ends came to 17 bases. The germline gives CDR1 SGDLS, CDR2 YYNGEE. The CDR3 reads CASSPAWGAPTGELFF. CDR3 sequence (DNA): TGTGCCAGCAGCCCCGCGTGGGGGGCGCCCACCGGGGAGCTGTTTTTT.

The chain has TRBV6-1 and TRBJ1-1; D call uncertain. Germline V gene lookup returns CDR1 MNHNS and CDR2 SASEGT. V shed 8 bases and J shed 1 base, with 14 bases lying between them. The CDR3 is made up of 14 amino acids. This CDR3 reads CASRSWIPNTEAFF. The CDR3 DNA follows: TGTGCCAGCCGTTCGTGGATCCCGAACACTGAAGCTTTCTTT.

J is TRBJ2-1 and V is TRBV6-5; D possibly corresponds to TRBD1 (6 bases). CDR1 is MNHEY and CDR2 is SVGAGI in the germline V gene. The V and J ends lost 8 bases and 3 bases respectively, with 14 bases between them. The CDR3 has 14 residues. CDR3 residues: CASQIGQFYNEQFF. CDR3 in DNA: TGTGCCAGCCAGATCGGACAGTTCTACAATGAGCAGTTCTTC.

The CDR3 loop reads CSVGGGPREQYF. The CDR3 bases are TGCAGCGTGGGGGGGGGGCCGCGTGAGCAGTACTTC. The V call is TRBV29-1, the J call TRBJ2-7; D perhaps matches TRBD2 (7 bases). Germline V CDR1 and CDR2: SQVTM, ANQGSEA. The CDR3 loop spans 12 amino acids. V was shortened by 6 bases and J by 7 bases, with 16 bases between the two germline ends.

This chain uses TRBV30 with TRBJ2-7, with 8 bases that match TRBD1. This CDR3 is built from 15 residues. Trimming at V came to 1 base and at J to 3 bases, leaving 8 bases not matched to a gene. The germline CDR1 and CDR2 sequences are GTSNPN and SVGIG (reference sequence). The CDR3: CAWSAPGTGLYEQYF. CDR3 sequence (DNA): TGTGCCTGGAGTGCCCCCGGGACAGGTCTCTACGAGCAGTACTTC.

This chain uses TRBV9 with TRBJ2-1; 8 nucleotides match TRBD2. The CDR3 length is 14 residues. Germline V gene sequence: CDR1 SGDLS, CDR2 YYNGEE. V shed 4 bases, J shed 8 bases, and the junction held 8 bases outside the gene matches. CDR3 sequence: CASSPSGGHDEQFF. CDR3 in DNA: TGTGCCAGCAGCCCCTCGGGGGGGCACGATGAGCAGTTCTTC.